This TCR beta chain was found in a study of cytomegalovirus exposure and HLA in healthy donors. Libraries were prepared by immunoSEQ multiplex PCR; TCRdb keeps only in-frame clonotypes and omits some of them. The table has 50,000 or so clones, around 94% seen once. Remarks on this clone: Its target is not known.

Study findings and constraints: Most TCR sequences were seen very rarely across donors, but some public TCRs occurred in many. The study labeled 164 TCR beta chains cytomegalovirus-associated. Confirmation was obtained in vitro that a few CMV-associated chains are specific for CMV antigens.

The CDR3 runs 15 residues. The germline CDR1 and CDR2 sequences are SGHRS and YFSETQ. Germline trimming cut 0 bases from V and 4 bases from J; bases unmatched to any gene: 3. This sequence originates from a man younger than 35 in good health and CMV-seronegative. V usage is TRBV5-1 and J usage is TRBJ2-1; TRBD2 matches at 8 bases. Sequencing was performed on PBMCs. CDR3 in amino acids: CASSLEAGEYNEQFF. As DNA, the CDR3 is TGCGCCAGCAGCTTGGAAGCGGGAGAGTACAATGAGCAGTTCTTC.